A single sample gave rise to the 4 T cell receptor beta chains below, sequenced in a study of OX40 agonist ivuxolimab in advanced cancers. Repertoires were generated with immunoSEQ multiplex PCR, while TCRdb's copy carries only in-frame clones and drops some. In the table there are 60,000 or so clones, 94% of which are singletons. This specimen consisted of CD4+ or CD8+ T cells sorted from blood, obtained in a trial of the OX40 agonist ivuxolimab. The receptors here all came from an adult with an advanced solid tumor such as melanoma, head and neck, liver or kidney cancer.

The chain carries TRBV4-2 and TRBJ2-7; a possible D gene is TRBD1 (6 bases). Germline V gene lookup returns CDR1 LGHNA and CDR2 YNFKEQ. Trimming shortened V by 0 bases and J by 2 bases, and 14 bases separated the two germline ends. The CDR3 sequence is 16 residues long. The CDR3 bases are TGTGCCAGCAGCCAAGATCCCAGGGGCTATACCTACGAGCAGTACTTC. This encodes CASSQDPRGYTYEQYF.

This rearrangement joins TRBV4-2 to TRBJ2-7, with D hard to call. The germline gives CDR1 LGHNA, CDR2 YNFKEQ. The CDR3 runs 16 residues. The ends were cut back, 0 bases at V and 1 base at J, with 13 bases in the middle. The CDR3 DNA follows: TGTGCCAGCAGCCAAGAGGTGAGGCTCCATTCCTACGAGCAGTACTTC. This codes for CASSQEVRLHSYEQYF.

This clone was counted once. The rearrangement joins TRBV13 to TRBJ2-7; D call uncertain. The CDR3 loop spans 13 amino acids. From germline, CDR1 is PRHDT and CDR2 FYEKMQ (reference sequence). With 3 bases removed from V and 2 bases from J, the gap between germline ends came to 8 bases. CDR3 in amino acids: CASSLGTPYEQYF. The CDR3 DNA reads TGTGCCAGCAGCTTGGGCACTCCCTACGAGCAGTACTTC. The whole variable domain, remainder taken from reference TRBV13 and TRBJ2-7, is AAGVIQSPRHLIKEKRETATLKCYPIPRHDTVYWYQQGPGQDPQFLISFYEKMQSDKGSIPDRFSAQQFSDYHSELNMSSLELGDSALYFCASSLGTPYEQYFGPGTRLTVT.

The rearrangement links TRBV5-5 to TRBJ1-1, with TRBD1 as a possible D gene (5 bases). V lost 1 base, J lost 2 bases, and 15 bases lay in between. This CDR3 region has 16 residues. CDR1 and CDR2 from the germline V gene are SGHKS and YYEKEE (reference sequence). CDR3 sequence reads: CASSLLLDTINTEAFF. In DNA form, the CDR3 reads TGTGCCAGCAGCTTGCTTCTGGACACCATTAACACTGAAGCTTTCTTT.